A selection of T cell receptor beta chains follows, all from one sample in a study of T-cell memory formation after mild COVID-19. TCRdb called the 5' RACE reads again in MiXCR, with one record for every CDR3 protein. Here the sample spans about 400,000 distinct CDR3 sequences, more than 15% being singletons. Sequencing used PBMCs or a T cell subset sorted from them (not recorded which). All receptors come from a man aged 18 to 35 who had mild COVID-19 (a few samples of this study predate the infection). Cell type and time point are not known. Both conserved end residues are trimmed from each CDR3.

AWSLIDWTPSNYGYT,TRBJ1-2,TRBV30
ASSGTGAGGYT,TRBJ1-2,TRBV7-3
ASSRTGDEQF,TRBJ2-1,TRBV3-1
ASRWEPTGSTEAF,TRBJ1-1,TRBV6-1
ASTSQTRLGTEAF,TRBJ1-1,TRBV12-3/TRBV12-4
ASSFRRGETQY,TRBJ2-5,TRBV7-3
SASGTRDTIY,TRBJ1-3,TRBV20-1
SVTAWGRFGEQF,TRBJ2-1,TRBV20-1
ASSPPGLGIWDETQY,TRBJ2-5,TRBV18
SADGKPGQPQH,TRBJ1-5,TRBV20-1
SVGVVAQY,TRBJ2-5,TRBV20-1
ASSGDRGYNEQF,TRBJ2-1,TRBV28
ASETSGRDTQY,TRBJ2-3,TRBV5-4
ASSFASGGLEQF,TRBJ2-1,TRBV7-9
ATSDFFLNEQF,TRBJ2-1,TRBV24-1
ASSLRTGRSGELF,TRBJ2-2,TRBV4-1
SARTGYGEKLF,TRBJ1-4,TRBV20-1
ASSLRGRVHNEQF,TRBJ2-1,TRBV7-2
ASSPYDSGQNEQY,TRBJ2-7,TRBV18
ASSLNVGGGPYNEQF,TRBJ2-1,TRBV7-2